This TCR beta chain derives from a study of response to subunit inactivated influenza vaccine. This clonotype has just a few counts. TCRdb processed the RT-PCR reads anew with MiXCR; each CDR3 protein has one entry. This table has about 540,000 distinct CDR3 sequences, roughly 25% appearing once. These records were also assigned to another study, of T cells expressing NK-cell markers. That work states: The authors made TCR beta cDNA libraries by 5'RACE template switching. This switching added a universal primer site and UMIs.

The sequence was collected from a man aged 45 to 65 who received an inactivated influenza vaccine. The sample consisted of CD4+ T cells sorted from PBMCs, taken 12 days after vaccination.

In DNA form, the CDR3 reads TGTGCCAGCAGTTTAGGTACAGGGGGCTCAAACTATGGCTACACCTTC. Amino acids: CASSLGTGGSNYGYTF. V gene TRBV12-3 or TRBV12-4 combines with J gene TRBJ1-2, with TRBD1 matching over 9 bases. The CDR3 sequence is 16 residues long. V was pared by 1 base and J by 2 bases, with 5 bases of the junction left unmatched.